The sequence of this T cell receptor beta chain was determined in a study of shared clonotypes between healthy human individuals (TCRdb year 2020). With regard to the full study: Two women and a few men aged 18 to 49 years were included in the cohort. For each donor, three plates each were used for CD4 naive and CD4 memory, two plates were used for CD8 naive, and one plate was used for CD8 memory. To estimate repertoire size and how much clonotypes are shared between individuals, the study performed deep sequencing of blood TCR repertoires from roughly five healthy adults. Different laboratories and diverse techniques were used to prepare libraries and sequence TCR repertoires, to increase sequencing depth and limit assay-specific biases. Leukapheresis yielded between about 0.85 and 10 billion PBMCs per donor.

TCR CDR3 regions were amplified from genomic DNA by multiplex PCR using the deep immunoSEQ assay. For each cell subset, the extracted genomic DNA was distributed evenly across all wells of several immunoSEQ 96-well plates, and each plate served as one replicate. For sorted subsets, each replicate PCR was loaded with around 200 ng genomic DNA, equivalent to 30,000 to 35,000 T cell genomes. Purified libraries were measured with a Qubit 3.0 fluorometer, size-checked on a Bioanalyzer 2100, and measured again with the KAPA Library Quantification kit. Each immunoSEQ 96-well plate was sequenced on its own single-read 150-cycle Illumina NextSeq 550 flow cell. The original pipeline was this. Because the immunoSEQ output held only junctional sequences and lacked quality scores, the filtering could not match the filtering applied to full-length reads. Sequences were annotated with PyIR, a Python wrapper for IgBLAST v1.9, using IMGT germline references to assign V/J genes and CDR3. Reads were removed for weak V/J assignments (E-value above 1e-6), missing CDR3, stop codons, out-of-frame junctions, or ambiguous translated residues. V3J clonotypes were defined by identical inferred V gene, J gene, and CDR3 amino acid sequence. To compute the percentage overlap between repertoires, the number of shared unique clonotypes was divided by the size of the smaller repertoire. RTK rarefaction, the Chao1 estimator, and Recon v2.1 estimates of unobserved clonotypes were used to assess repertoire richness. Generation probabilities for all TCRbeta clonotypes obtained by the gDNA method from a handful of donors were computed using OLGA. Imported from immuneACCESS, the table was reduced by TCRdb to in-frame sequences with V and J called. These copies leave out some clones; in studies compared against another copy, an unresolved V gene accounts for under half, and the cause of the remainder is not known. D and trimming were read from the DNA, whereas the V and J calls and clone size are those reported in that table. This sample has around 2.1 million clones in its table, and just over 90% of those were observed once. The ten largest clones capture approximately 1.7% of the sample.

General conclusions and limits of the study: Because the study included a small number of donors, the genetic and exposure-history diversity represented was limited. Only blood was sampled, and tissue TCR repertoires likely differ from those in blood. Incomplete sequencing was indicated by rarefaction of sorted-subset datasets, despite the large sequencing depth. When a handful of donors were compared, the shared fraction of clonotypes was approximately 5% for naive CD4, around 3.6% for naive CD8, 2.3% for memory CD4, and about 0.36% for memory CD8. Pairwise subsampling indicated that sequencing depth was expected to affect the degree of clonotype sharing among donors. Clonotypes shared by all four sorted-subset donors showed higher generation probabilities than non-shared clonotypes. Estimated clonotype richness was generally larger for naive than for memory subsets.

CD8 naive samples consisted of CD45RO-negative cells that were positively selected for CCR7, yielding a CD45RA+CCR7+ population without TemRA cells. The donors were healthy, HIV-negative adults who had no recently reported acute infections or vaccinations. Every donor was a Caucasian adult living in Nashville, Tennessee, USA. After blood collection by leukapheresis, PBMCs were isolated using Ficoll-Histopaque density gradient centrifugation and then cryopreserved in the vapor phase of liquid nitrogen. Analytical flow cytometry was used to check the purity and quantity of every magnetically sorted T cell population. Genomic DNA was isolated from each sorted fraction and quantified by UV absorbance on a Nanodrop 2000c. V and J are trimmed by 1 base and 7 bases, and the gene matches miss 9 bases of the junction. The CDR3 runs 16 residues from the cysteine to the phenylalanine. Only the CDR3 DNA is retained, 48 bases long and in frame from the first base. The germline V gene (reference sequence) provides CDR1 SGHKS and CDR2 YYEKEE.

In the case of this clone: What this receptor recognizes is not known. No base quality information exists; no much larger clone differs at one position.

The clonotype originates from a man aged 18-30 years in good health. Some clones in this sample may be carry-over from other donors' samples. The sequenced sample consisted of naive CD8+ T cells from PBMCs. This sample's cell subset or site label indicates: CD45RA+CCR7+. The sequence links TRBV5-5 to TRBJ2-3; 10 nucleotides in the junction match TRBD2. The DNA reads TGTGCCAGCAGCTTGCTAGCGGGAGTGGGTGAGAATACGCAGTATTTT. Its protein is CASSLLAGVGENTQYF.